The entry that follows covers one T cell receptor beta chain sequence. Its antigen remains unknown. Every participating donor contributed 8 to 10 milliliters of peripheral blood through a draw. The use of a sample-barcoded 5' primer and a J-beta primer mix characterized a second PCR of about 7 to 12 cycles. Paired-end reads containing CDR3 totaled no fewer than 3 million for each sample. TCRdb redid the calling of the 5' RACE reads with MiXCR, one entry per CDR3 protein. The data hold about 690,000 distinct CDR3 sequences, with 35% to 50% observed a single time. The data are from a study of blood T cells in healthy people across ages. Study observations and caveats: One million T cells yielded diversity estimates that were considered underestimates. More naive CD4+ cells and higher diversity were found in long-lived than in aged donors.

The sample taken for sequencing was blood. This clonotype was sampled from an elderly man in good health.

For the CDR3, the DNA is TGTGCCACCGATGATAGGGGGGGTTCGGATGAGCAGTTCTTC. Translating gives CATDDRGGSDEQFF. The chain links TRBV7-9 to TRBJ2-1; maybe TRBD2 (7 bases). The V gene lost 10 bases and the J gene lost 8 bases, with 21 bases spanning the gap. The CDR3 consists of 14 residues. CDR1 and CDR2 (germline): SEHNR, FQNEAQ (reference sequence).